Below, 17 T cell receptor beta chains from the same sample are listed, as sequenced in a study of shared clonotypes between healthy human individuals. TCRdb keeps only in-frame clones here, not all; method: immunoSEQ multiplex PCR. The sample has roughly 2 million clones; roughly 94% are singletons. Sequencing was performed on naive CD4+ T cells sorted from blood. As for subset: CD45RA+ positively selected. These receptors all stem from a man between 18 and 35 years old in good health.

This clone appeared a single time. This rearrangement joins TRBV28 to TRBJ1-3; TRBD1 agrees at 9 bases. V lost 4 bases, J lost 0 bases, and 10 bases stayed unmatched. This CDR3 has 18 amino acids. The germline gives CDR1 MDHEN, CDR2 SYDVKM. CDR3 nucleotides: TGTGCCAGCAGTTACGCCGCGGGACAGGGCTACTCTGGAAACACCATATATTTT. Protein product: CASSYAAGQGYSGNTIYF.

V gene TRBV28 combines with J gene TRBJ1-6; no firm D call. The germline gives CDR1 MDHEN, CDR2 SYDVKM. The germline V and J ends were trimmed by 6 bases and 9 bases, with 6 bases remaining between them. The CDR3 extends over 11 amino acids. The CDR3 region has the DNA TGTGCCAGCAGGAGTATTTCACCCCTCCACTTT. Translation: CASRSISPLHF.

The rearrangement joins TRBV30 to TRBJ2-3, with D hard to call. The germline gives CDR1 GTSNPN, CDR2 SVGIG (reference sequence). Trimming left V 7 bases short and J 6 bases short, with 8 bases between. There are 10 residues in the CDR3. The DNA for the CDR3 is TGTGCCTTTGGTGAGGATACGCAGTATTTT. Its protein is CAFGEDTQYF.

The V call is TRBV9, the J call TRBJ2-3, with 12 positions matching TRBD2. There are 18 residues in the CDR3. Germline CDR1 and CDR2: SGDLS and YYNGEE. V shed 0 bases, J shed 4 bases, and the junction held 9 bases outside the gene matches. This CDR3 is CASSVGLAGAHLPDTQYF. The CDR3 nucleotides are TGTGCCAGCAGCGTAGGACTAGCGGGGGCCCATCTCCCAGATACGCAGTATTTT.

CDR3 bases: TGCGCCAGCAGCCACGGGGCCCCTCCCGATACGCAGTATTTT. It specifies CASSHGAPPDTQYF. V and J are TRBV4-3 and TRBJ2-3; TRBD1 or TRBD2 may be the D gene (5 bases each). In germline, CDR1 is LGHNA, CDR2 YSLEER. Trimming took off 3 bases at V and 6 bases at J, with 13 bases between the two ends. The CDR3 has 14 residues.

The rearrangement uses TRBV4-3 and TRBJ1-4; a possible D gene is TRBD1 (6 bases). This CDR3 is 13 amino acids long. Germline CDR1 reads LGHNA; CDR2 reads YSLEER. Trimming took 3 bases from V and 8 from J, leaving 10 bases between them. CDR3 amino acids: CASSQGAGEKLFF. CDR3 sequence (DNA): TGCGCCAGCAGCCAGGGGGCGGGAGAAAAACTGTTTTTT.

This clone was seen only once. The gene calls are TRBV6-5 and TRBJ2-1; 13 bases are a match to TRBD2. Germline values: CDR1 MNHEY, CDR2 SVGAGI. The CDR3 contains 15 residues. J lost 7 bases, V lost 5 bases, and 5 bases had no gene match. CDR3 DNA: TGTGCCAGCAGTCACGGGACTAGCGGGACTAATGAGCAGTTCTTC. Protein product: CASSHGTSGTNEQFF.

A single count supports this clone. The chain links TRBV6-5 to TRBJ1-1; D is unresolved. CDR3 length equals 13 residues. Trimming left V 0 bases short and J 5 bases short, with 7 bases between. Germline V lookup: CDR1 MNHEY, CDR2 SVGAGI. CDR3 coding DNA: TGTGCCAGCAGTTACTCGAAGGGTACTGAAGCTTTCTTT. Amino acid sequence: CASSYSKGTEAFF.

The chain combines TRBV6-1 with TRBJ2-1, with 10 bases lining up with TRBD1. Trimming cost V 8 bases and J 3 bases; bases outside gene matches: 1. CDR3 size: 13 residues. CDR1 is MNHNS and CDR2 is SASEGT in the germline V gene. CDR3 region: CASDRGHYNEQFF. CDR3 DNA: TGTGCCAGCGACAGGGGGCACTACAATGAGCAGTTCTTC.

The V call is TRBV4-1, the J call TRBJ2-1, with a tentative D call TRBD2 (5 bases). Trimming took 0 bases from V and 4 from J, leaving 16 bases between them. The length of the CDR3 is 17 residues. CDR1 and CDR2 (germline): MGHRA, YSYEKL. DNA for the CDR3: TGCGCCAGCAGCCAAGATGGTGTTGGAACGGGGTACAATGAGCAGTTCTTC. Translating gives CASSQDGVGTGYNEQFF.

The chain carries TRBV6-5 and TRBJ2-3, with no clear D. The germline V and J ends were trimmed by 2 bases and 2 bases, with 5 bases remaining between them. Germline CDR1 MNHEY, CDR2 SVGAGI. This CDR3 contains 13 residues. The CDR3: CASSYDDTDTQYF. CDR3 DNA sequence: TGTGCCAGCAGTTACGATGACACAGATACGCAGTATTTT.

The J gene is TRBJ1-4, the V gene TRBV7-2, with D maybe TRBD1 (5 bases). Trimming took off 5 bases at V and 5 bases at J, with 18 bases between the two ends. Looked up from germline, CDR1 is SGHTA and CDR2 is FQGNSA. There are 16 residues in the CDR3. The CDR3 sequence is CASSVSSGWKNEKLFF. CDR3 nucleotides: TGTGCCAGCAGCGTATCGTCAGGGTGGAAAAATGAAAAACTGTTTTTT.

The gene calls are TRBV6-7 and TRBJ1-4; possible D gene TRBD1, 6 bases. TRBV6-7 counts as an open reading frame of uncertain function. V dropped 0 bases and J dropped 5 bases, with 13 bases sitting between them. This CDR3 has 16 amino acids. The CDR3 DNA reads as TGTGCCAGCAGTTACTCAAACAGGGTTGGAAATGAAAAACTGTTTTTT. Its translation is CASSYSNRVGNEKLFF.

The gene calls are TRBV5-6 and TRBJ1-2; 9 positions agree with TRBD1. CDR3 length: 17 amino acids. Germline V gives CDR1 SGHDT, CDR2 YYEEEE. Unmatched junction bases numbered 13, after V lost 3 bases and J lost 4 bases. CDR3 DNA: TGTGCCAGCAGCTGGGGACAGGGCGTCCGGTCGAGCTATGGCTACACCTTC. Translated: CASSWGQGVRSSYGYTF.

This clone was recorded only once. This chain connects TRBV18 to TRBJ2-1; TRBD2 is a possible D gene (6 bases). The CDR3 runs to 14 residues. Trimming pared 6 bases from V and 0 bases from J, leaving 9 bases between. The germline CDR1 and CDR2 sequences are KGHSH and LQKENI. The CDR3 DNA is TGTGCCAGCTCGGGTAGCGGCTCCTACAATGAGCAGTTCTTC. Translated: CASSGSGSYNEQFF.

The chain recombines TRBV5-4 with TRBJ2-5; tentatively, D is TRBD2 (5 bases). The V and J ends lost 1 base and 5 bases respectively, with 9 bases between them. Germline values: CDR1 SGHNT, CDR2 YYREEE (reference sequence). The CDR3 sequence is 13 residues long. CDR3 nucleotides: TGTGCCAGCAGCTTGCCTAGCTCGGAGACCCAGTACTTC. Residues: CASSLPSSETQYF.

The chain carries TRBV28 and TRBJ2-3, with 8 positions matching TRBD1. The junction had 11 bases not matched to a gene; V was cut back by 6 bases and J by 0 bases. The CDR3 runs to 17 residues. Germline V gives CDR1 MDHEN, CDR2 SYDVKM. For the CDR3, the DNA is TGTGCCAGCAGGGACAGGGACCATGTAGCTAGCACAGATACGCAGTATTTT. Its translation: CASRDRDHVASTDTQYF.